This T cell receptor beta chain emerged from a study of early T cells in non-severe SARS-CoV-2 infection. Study-wide context: Sequencing targeted bulk RNA from unsorted whole blood, leaving chains unpaired.

Tagging with unique molecular identifiers was applied to individual cDNA molecules. TCRdb used MiXCR to reprocess the 5' RACE reads, holding one entry per CDR3 protein. The table shows fewer than 55,000 distinct CDR3 sequences, with about 7% occurring only once. The ends lost 11 bases at V and 0 bases at J; junction bases unmatched: 6. CDR3 length equals 13 residues. The germline V gene has CDR1 SEHNR and CDR2 FQNEAQ (reference sequence). V usage is TRBV7-9 and J usage is TRBJ1-1, with 7 bases lining up with TRBD1. This receptor was taken from an adult who was a healthcare worker with PCR-confirmed SARS-CoV-2 infection or an uninfected control (not recorded which). Sequenced sample: whole blood. The CDR3 region has the DNA TGTGCCTTTGGGACAGTTTTGAACACTGAAGCTTTCTTT. The encoded protein is CAFGTVLNTEAFF.